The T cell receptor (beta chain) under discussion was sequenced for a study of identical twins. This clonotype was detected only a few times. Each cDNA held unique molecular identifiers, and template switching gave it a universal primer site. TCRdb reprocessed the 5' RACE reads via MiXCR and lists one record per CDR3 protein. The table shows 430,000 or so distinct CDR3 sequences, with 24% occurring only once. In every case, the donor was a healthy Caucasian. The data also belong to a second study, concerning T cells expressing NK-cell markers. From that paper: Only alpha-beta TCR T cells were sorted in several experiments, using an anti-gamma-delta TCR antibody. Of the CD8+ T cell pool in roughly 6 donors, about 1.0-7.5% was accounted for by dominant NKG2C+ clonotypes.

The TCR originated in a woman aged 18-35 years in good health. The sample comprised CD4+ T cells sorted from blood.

In DNA form, the CDR3 reads TGCGCCAGCAGCATAGGGACTAGCGGCACAGATACGCAGTATTTT. This codes for CASSIGTSGTDTQYF. The V and J genes are TRBV5-1 and TRBJ2-3; 10 positions match TRBD2. V shed 4 bases and J 1 base; nucleotides not matched to a gene: 3. CDR3 length equals 15 residues. The germline gives CDR1 SGHRS, CDR2 YFSETQ.